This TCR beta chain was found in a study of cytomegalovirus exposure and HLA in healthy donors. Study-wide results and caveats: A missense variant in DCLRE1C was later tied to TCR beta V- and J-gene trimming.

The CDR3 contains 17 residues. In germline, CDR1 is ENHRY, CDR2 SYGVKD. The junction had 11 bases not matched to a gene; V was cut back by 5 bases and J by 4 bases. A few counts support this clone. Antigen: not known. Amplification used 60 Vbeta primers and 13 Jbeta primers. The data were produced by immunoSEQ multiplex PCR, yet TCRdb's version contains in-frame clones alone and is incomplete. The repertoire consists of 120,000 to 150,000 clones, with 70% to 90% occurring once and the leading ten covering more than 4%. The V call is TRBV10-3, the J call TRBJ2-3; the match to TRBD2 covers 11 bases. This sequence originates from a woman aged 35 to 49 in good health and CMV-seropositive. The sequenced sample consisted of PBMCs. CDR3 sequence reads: CAISLTLAGGGPDTQYF. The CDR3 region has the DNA TGTGCCATCAGTCTCACGTTAGCGGGGGGGGGCCCAGATACGCAGTATTTT.